The 11 T cell receptor beta chains below come from one sample, sequenced in a study of T cell repertoires in cytomegalovirus infection. TCRdb re-called the reads with MiXCR, one entry per CDR3 protein. Counted here are approximately 400,000 distinct CDR3 sequences, roughly a third occurring once; the ten biggest clones make up roughly 15%. Source material: PBMCs. The receptors come from a human donor in good health (CMV status not recorded). Some clones in this sample may be carry-over from other donors' samples.

Notes on this clonotype: One end of the junction is discordant with germline, which a read error may explain. V usage is TRBV12-3 or TRBV12-4 and J usage is TRBJ2-3, with D tentatively TRBD2 (5 bases). CDR3 length equals 16 residues. CDR3 in DNA: TGTGCCAGCAGTTACGGCCCGGGAACCCACACAGATACGAAGTATTTT. This translates into CASSYGPGTHTDTKYF.

V usage is TRBV7-9 and J usage is TRBJ2-1; weak D call: TRBD2 (7 bases). The CDR3 totals 16 residues. Germline V lookup: CDR1 SEHNR, CDR2 FQNEAQ (reference sequence). V lost 4 bases and J 6 bases, leaving 19 bases between the germline ends. CDR3 coding DNA: TGTGCCAGCAGCTCCCTCGGGGGGCGAGGATCCAATGAGCAGTTCTTC. Residues: CASSSLGGRGSNEQFF.

This rearrangement joins TRBV4-3 to TRBJ1-4; D perhaps matches TRBD1 (5 bases). The V end lost 1 base, the J end lost 4 bases, and 13 bases lay between the germline ends. CDR3 size: 16 residues. Looked up from germline, CDR1 is LGHNA and CDR2 is YSLEER. In DNA, the CDR3 is TGCGCCAGCAGCCAAGGGGACTCGATCTATAATGAAAAACTGTTTTTT. Translating gives CASSQGDSIYNEKLFF.

The chain uses TRBV6-2 or TRBV6-3 and TRBJ2-5; 8 bases align to TRBD2. V trimming: 6 bases; J trimming: 5 bases; junction bases outside the gene matches: 5. Germline CDR1 and CDR2: MNHEY and SVGEGT. The CDR3 sequence is 13 residues long. The CDR3 reads CASRSGGPETQYF. The CDR3 nucleotides are TGTGCCAGCAGGTCGGGGGGGCCGGAGACCCAGTACTTC.

The V and J genes are TRBV6-5 and TRBJ1-2; D unresolved. Trimming removed 6 bases at V and 5 bases at J, with 10 bases between. The CDR3 extends over 12 amino acids. CDR1 MNHEY and CDR2 SVGAGI come from the germline V gene. The chain's CDR3 is CASRTTDYGYTF. The CDR3 DNA reads as TGTGCCAGCAGAACTACAGATTATGGCTACACCTTC.

This clonotype was counted between two and nine times. V usage is TRBV19 and J usage is TRBJ2-7, with a tentative D call TRBD1 (5 bases). CDR1 LNHDA and CDR2 SQIVND come from the germline V gene (reference sequence). The germline V and J ends were trimmed by 5 bases and 5 bases, with 16 bases remaining between them. This CDR3 contains 14 residues. CDR3 sequence: CASSVTAAGNEQYF. The CDR3, as DNA: TGTGCCAGTAGTGTAACCGCCGCAGGGAACGAGCAGTACTTC.

About this clonotype: Mismatch with germline at one junction end may stem from a read error. The V call is TRBV7-2, the J call TRBJ2-7; 8 nucleotides align to TRBD2. Per the germline V gene, CDR1 is SGHTA and CDR2 is FQGNSA. This CDR3 comprises 16 residues. The CDR3 sequence: CSSSPPARSGGYEQYF. The DNA of the CDR3 is TGTTCCAGCAGCCCGCCGGCGAGGAGCGGGGGCTACGAGCAGTATTTC.

This clonotype was counted between two and nine times. J is TRBJ2-1 and V is TRBV24-1; either TRBD1 or TRBD2 may fit D (5 bases each). Germline loops: CDR1 KGHDR, CDR2 SFDVKD. The CDR3 totals 13 residues. V was shortened by 4 bases and J by 10 bases, with 13 bases between the two germline ends. The CDR3 spells CATSDLNGAEQFF. The CDR3 nucleotides read TGTGCCACCAGTGACTTAAACGGGGCCGAGCAGTTCTTC.

This clonotype was seen a few times. This rearrangement joins TRBV28 to TRBJ2-5; 8 bases line up with TRBD1. The CDR3 runs 13 residues. Looked up from germline, CDR1 is MDHEN and CDR2 is SYDVKM. V was clipped by 6 bases and J by 5 bases; unmatched bases: 5. CDR3 residues: CASRNRGLETQYF. In DNA, the CDR3 is TGTGCCAGCAGGAACAGGGGGTTGGAGACCCAGTACTTC.

The chain is built from TRBV28 and TRBJ1-1, with D maybe TRBD1 (5 bases). From germline, CDR1 is MDHEN and CDR2 SYDVKM. Trimming stripped 2 bases from V and 5 bases from J, with 12 bases between. CDR3 length: 14 amino acids. CDR3 sequence: CASSLNRRETEAFF. In nucleotides, the CDR3 is TGTGCCAGCAGTTTAAACAGGAGGGAAACTGAAGCTTTCTTT.

The sample holds many counts of this clonotype. CDR3 in DNA: TGTGCCAGCAGCTTGGGACAGGGGGAATCCTACGAGCAGTACTTC. It encodes CASSLGQGESYEQYF. The chain uses TRBV7-6 and TRBJ2-7, with 11 positions matching TRBD1. CDR1 and CDR2 from the germline V gene are SGHVS and FNYEAQ. Trimming cost V 3 bases and J 1 base; bases outside gene matches: 2. The CDR3 runs to 15 residues.